A single count supports the clone carrying this T cell receptor beta chain. The data stem from a study of T cell changes during pregnancy in multiple sclerosis. Clones were sequenced by immunoSEQ multiplex PCR, and TCRdb holds only the in-frame ones, with some missing. The sample holds over 30,000 clones, 92% seen once. The CDR3 is 14 residues long. Germline CDR1 SGHRS, CDR2 YFSETQ. The V gene end was trimmed by 5 bases and the J gene end by 7 bases; junction bases not matched to a gene: 7. The genes are TRBV5-1 and TRBJ1-4; 8 bases match TRBD1. This TCR was sampled from a female donor with multiple sclerosis, enrolled in a pregnancy study. Material for sequencing was PBMCs (not recorded whether the cells were cultured). In DNA, the CDR3 is TGCGCCAGCAGGACGACAGGGGATGGTGAAAAACTGTTTTTT. This translates into CASRTTGDGEKLFF.